A selection of T cell receptor beta chains follows, all from one sample in a study of T cells in localized non-small cell lung cancer. The method was immunoSEQ multiplex PCR; TCRdb's version includes in-frame clones alone and lacks a portion of them. This repertoire shows around 10,000 clones, about 80% found once; its top ten account for roughly a third. The source material was peripheral blood, sampled before any cancer treatment. The receptors originated from a male donor older than 55 with stage I lung adenocarcinoma. Each CDR3 is given with its conserved first and last residue. A D gene is named only where the DNA matches it firmly.

D | J | V | CDR3 | DNA
- | TRBJ2-1 | TRBV14 | CASSQVTGAYNEQFF | TGTGCCAGCAGCCAAGTGACAGGCGCCTACAATGAGCAGTTCTTC
- | TRBJ2-1 | TRBV5-1 | CASRSGGLYNEQFF | TGCGCCAGCAGATCGGGGGGCCTCTACAATGAGCAGTTCTTC
- | TRBJ1-4 | TRBV27 | CASSSYGSQGGREKLFF | TGTGCCAGCAGTTCTTACGGGTCCCAAGGGGGAAGGGAAAAACTGTTTTTT